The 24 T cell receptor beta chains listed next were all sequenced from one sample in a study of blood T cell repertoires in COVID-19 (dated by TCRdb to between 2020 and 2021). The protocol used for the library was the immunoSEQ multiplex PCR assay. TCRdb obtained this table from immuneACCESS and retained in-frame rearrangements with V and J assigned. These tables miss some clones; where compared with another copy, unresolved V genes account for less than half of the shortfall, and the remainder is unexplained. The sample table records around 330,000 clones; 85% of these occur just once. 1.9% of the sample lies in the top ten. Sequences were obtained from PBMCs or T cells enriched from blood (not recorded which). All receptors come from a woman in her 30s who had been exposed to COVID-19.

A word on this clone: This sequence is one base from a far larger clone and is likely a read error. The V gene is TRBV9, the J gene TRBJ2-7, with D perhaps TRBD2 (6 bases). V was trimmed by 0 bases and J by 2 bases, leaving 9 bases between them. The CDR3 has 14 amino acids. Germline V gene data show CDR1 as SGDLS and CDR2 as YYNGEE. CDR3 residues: CASSVDGGTYEQYF. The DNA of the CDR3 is TGTGCCAGCAGCGTAGACGGGGGAACCTACGAGCAGTACTTC.

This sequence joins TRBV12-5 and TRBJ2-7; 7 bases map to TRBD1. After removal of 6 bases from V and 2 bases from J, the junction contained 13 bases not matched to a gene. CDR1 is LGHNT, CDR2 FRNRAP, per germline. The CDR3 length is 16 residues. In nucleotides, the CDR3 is TGTGCTAGTGGCCTAAATACTTGGCAGGGGGCCTACGAGCAGTACTTC. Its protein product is CASGLNTWQGAYEQYF.

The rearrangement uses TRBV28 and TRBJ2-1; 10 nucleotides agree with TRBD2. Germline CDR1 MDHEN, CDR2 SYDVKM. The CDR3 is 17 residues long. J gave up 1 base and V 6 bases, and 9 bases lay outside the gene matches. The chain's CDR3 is CASSPPSGRESYNEQFF. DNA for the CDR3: TGTGCCAGCAGCCCCCCTAGCGGGAGAGAGTCCTACAATGAGCAGTTCTTC.

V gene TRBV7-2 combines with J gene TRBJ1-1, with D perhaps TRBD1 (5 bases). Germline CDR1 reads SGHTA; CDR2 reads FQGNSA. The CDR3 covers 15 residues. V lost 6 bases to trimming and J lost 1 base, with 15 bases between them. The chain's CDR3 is CASSSPGFGNTEAFF. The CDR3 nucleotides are TGTGCCAGCAGTTCCCCAGGGTTCGGGAACACTGAAGCTTTCTTT.

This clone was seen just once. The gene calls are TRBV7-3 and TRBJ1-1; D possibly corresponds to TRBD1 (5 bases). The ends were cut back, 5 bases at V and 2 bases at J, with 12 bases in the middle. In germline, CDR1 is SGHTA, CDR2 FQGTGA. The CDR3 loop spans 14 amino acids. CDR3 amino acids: CASSPGHSNTEAFF. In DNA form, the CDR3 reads TGTGCCAGCAGCCCAGGACACTCAAACACTGAAGCTTTCTTT. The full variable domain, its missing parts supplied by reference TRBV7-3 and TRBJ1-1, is GAGVSQTPSNKVTEKGKYVELRCDPISGHTALYWYRQSLGQGPEFLIYFQGTGAADDSGLPNDRFFAVRPEGSVSTLKIQRTERGDSAVYLCASSPGHSNTEAFFGQGTRLTVV.

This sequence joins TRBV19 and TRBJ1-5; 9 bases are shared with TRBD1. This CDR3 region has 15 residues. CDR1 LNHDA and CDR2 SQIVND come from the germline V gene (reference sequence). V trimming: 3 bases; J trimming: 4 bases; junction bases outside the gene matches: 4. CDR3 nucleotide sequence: TGTGCCAGTAGTATTTTGGGGACAGGGAATCAGCCCCAGCATTTT. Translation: CASSILGTGNQPQHF.

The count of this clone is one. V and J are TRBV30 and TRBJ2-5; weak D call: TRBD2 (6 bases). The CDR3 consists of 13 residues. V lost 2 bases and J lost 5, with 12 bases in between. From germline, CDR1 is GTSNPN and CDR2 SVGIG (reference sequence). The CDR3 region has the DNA TGTGCCTGGAGTAGTCAGGGACTGGAGACCCAGTACTTC. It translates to CAWSSQGLETQYF. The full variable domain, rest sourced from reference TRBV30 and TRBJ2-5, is SQTIHQWPATLVQPVGSPLSLECTVEGTSNPNLYWYRQAAGRGLQLLFYSVGIGQISSEVPQNLSASRPQDRQFILSSKKLLLSDSGFYLCAWSSQGLETQYFGPGTRLLVL.

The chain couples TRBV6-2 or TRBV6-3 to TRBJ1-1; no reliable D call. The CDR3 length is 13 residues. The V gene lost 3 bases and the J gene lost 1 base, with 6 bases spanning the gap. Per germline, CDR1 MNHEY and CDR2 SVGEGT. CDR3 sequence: CASSYSSNTEAFF. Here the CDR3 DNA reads TGTGCCAGCAGTTATAGTTCGAACACTGAAGCTTTCTTT.

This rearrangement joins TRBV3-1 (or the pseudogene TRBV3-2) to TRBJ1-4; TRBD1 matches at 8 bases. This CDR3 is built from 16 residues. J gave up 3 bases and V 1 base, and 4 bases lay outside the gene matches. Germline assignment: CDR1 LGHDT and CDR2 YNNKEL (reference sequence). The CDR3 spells CASSQVVTGANEKLFF. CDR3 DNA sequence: TGTGCCAGCAGCCAAGTTGTGACAGGGGCTAATGAAAAACTGTTTTTT.

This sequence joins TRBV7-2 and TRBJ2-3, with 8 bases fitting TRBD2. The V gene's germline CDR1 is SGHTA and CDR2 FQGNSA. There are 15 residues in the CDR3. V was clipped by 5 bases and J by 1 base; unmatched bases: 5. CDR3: CASSPGGPGTDTQYF. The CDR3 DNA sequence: TGTGCCAGCAGCCCGGGGGGGCCTGGCACAGATACGCAGTATTTT.

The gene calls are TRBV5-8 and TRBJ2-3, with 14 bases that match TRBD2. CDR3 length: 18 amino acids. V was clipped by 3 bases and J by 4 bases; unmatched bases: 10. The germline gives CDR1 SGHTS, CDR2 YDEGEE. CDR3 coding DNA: TGTGCCAGCAGCTCGGCTGAGACTAGCGGGGGGGCCTCAGATACGCAGTATTTT. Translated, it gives CASSSAETSGGASDTQYF.

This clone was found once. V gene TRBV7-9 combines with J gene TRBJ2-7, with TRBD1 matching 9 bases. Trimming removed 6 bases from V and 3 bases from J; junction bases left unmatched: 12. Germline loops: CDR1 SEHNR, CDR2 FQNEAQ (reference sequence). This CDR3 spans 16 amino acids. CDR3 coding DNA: TGTGCCAGCAGACCACCGGGACAGGGACCGAACTACGAGCAGTACTTC. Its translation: CASRPPGQGPNYEQYF.

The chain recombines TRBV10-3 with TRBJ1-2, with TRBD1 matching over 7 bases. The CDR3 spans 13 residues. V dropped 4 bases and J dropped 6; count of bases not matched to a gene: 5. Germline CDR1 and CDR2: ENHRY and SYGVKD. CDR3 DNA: TGTGCCATCAGTGCGGAGGGGGCTGATGGCTACACCTTC. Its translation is CAISAEGADGYTF.

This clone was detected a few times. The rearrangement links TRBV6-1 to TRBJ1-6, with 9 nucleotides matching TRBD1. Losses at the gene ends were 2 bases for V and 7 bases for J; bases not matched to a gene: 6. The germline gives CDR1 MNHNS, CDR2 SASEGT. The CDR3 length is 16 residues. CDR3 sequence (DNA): TGTGCCAGCAGTGAAATGGGACAGGGACTAAATTCACCCCTCCACTTT. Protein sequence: CASSEMGQGLNSPLHF.

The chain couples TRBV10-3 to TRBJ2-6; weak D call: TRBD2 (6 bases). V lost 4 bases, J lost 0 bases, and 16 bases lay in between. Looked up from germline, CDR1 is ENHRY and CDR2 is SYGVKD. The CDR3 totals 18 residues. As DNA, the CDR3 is TGTGCCATCAGTGGGGAGGCAGGGCAGAACTCTGGGGCCAACGTCCTGACTTTC. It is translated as CAISGEAGQNSGANVLTF.

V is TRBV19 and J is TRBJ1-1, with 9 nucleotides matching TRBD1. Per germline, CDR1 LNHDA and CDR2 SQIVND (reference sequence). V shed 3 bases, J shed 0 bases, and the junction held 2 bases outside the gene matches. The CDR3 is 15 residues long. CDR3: CASSIRDRVNTEAFF. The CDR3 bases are TGTGCCAGTAGTATTCGGGACAGGGTGAACACTGAAGCTTTCTTT.

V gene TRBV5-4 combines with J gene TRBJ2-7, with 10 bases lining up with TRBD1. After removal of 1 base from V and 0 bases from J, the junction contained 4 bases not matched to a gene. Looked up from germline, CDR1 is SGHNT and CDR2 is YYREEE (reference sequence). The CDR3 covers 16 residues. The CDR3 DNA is TGTGCCAGCAGCTTGTCCGGGACAGGGGTCTCCTACGAGCAGTACTTC. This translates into CASSLSGTGVSYEQYF.

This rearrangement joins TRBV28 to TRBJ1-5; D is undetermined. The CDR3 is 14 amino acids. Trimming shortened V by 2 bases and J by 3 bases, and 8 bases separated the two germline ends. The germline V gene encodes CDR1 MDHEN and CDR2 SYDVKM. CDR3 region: CASSLAQFNQPQHF. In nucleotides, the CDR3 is TGTGCCAGCAGTTTAGCACAGTTCAATCAGCCCCAGCATTTT.

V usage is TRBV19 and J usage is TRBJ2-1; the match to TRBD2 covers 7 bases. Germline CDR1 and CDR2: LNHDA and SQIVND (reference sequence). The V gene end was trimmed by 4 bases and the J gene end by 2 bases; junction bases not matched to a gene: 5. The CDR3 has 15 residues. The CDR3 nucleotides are TGTGCCAGTAGTACAGAAAGCGGGACCTACAATGAGCAGTTCTTC. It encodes CASSTESGTYNEQFF.

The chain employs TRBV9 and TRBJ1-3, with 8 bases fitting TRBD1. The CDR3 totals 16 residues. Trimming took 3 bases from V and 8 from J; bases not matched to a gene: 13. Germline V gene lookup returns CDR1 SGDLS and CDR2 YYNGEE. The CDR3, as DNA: TGTGCCAGCAGCGCATCATCCGGACAGGGACTTCACACCATATATTTT. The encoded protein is CASSASSGQGLHTIYF.

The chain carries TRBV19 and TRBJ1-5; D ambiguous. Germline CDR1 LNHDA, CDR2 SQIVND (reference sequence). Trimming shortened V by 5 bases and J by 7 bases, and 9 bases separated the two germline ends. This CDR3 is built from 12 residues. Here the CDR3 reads CASSFVQQPQHF. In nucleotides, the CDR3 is TGTGCCAGTAGTTTCGTACAACAGCCCCAGCATTTT.

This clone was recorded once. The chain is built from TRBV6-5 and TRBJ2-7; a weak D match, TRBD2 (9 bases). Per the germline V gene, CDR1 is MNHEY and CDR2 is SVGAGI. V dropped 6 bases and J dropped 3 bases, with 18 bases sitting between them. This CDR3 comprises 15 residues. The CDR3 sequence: CASSAGGTGNYEQYF. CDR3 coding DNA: TGTGCCAGCAGCGCGGGGGGGACAGGAAACTACGAGCAGTACTTC.

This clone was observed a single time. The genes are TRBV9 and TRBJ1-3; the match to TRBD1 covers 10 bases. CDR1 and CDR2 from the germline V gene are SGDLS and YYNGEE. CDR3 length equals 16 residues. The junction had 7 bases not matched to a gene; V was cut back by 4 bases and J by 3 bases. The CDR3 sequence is CASSPWGTGVGNTIYF. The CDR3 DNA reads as TGTGCCAGCAGCCCATGGGGGACAGGGGTTGGAAACACCATATATTTT.

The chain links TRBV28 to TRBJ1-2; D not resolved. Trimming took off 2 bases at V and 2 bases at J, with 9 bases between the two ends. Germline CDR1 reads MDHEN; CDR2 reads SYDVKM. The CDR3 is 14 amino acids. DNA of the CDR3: TGTGCCAGCAGTTTAACGGGAACCAACTATGGCTACACCTTC. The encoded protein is CASSLTGTNYGYTF.